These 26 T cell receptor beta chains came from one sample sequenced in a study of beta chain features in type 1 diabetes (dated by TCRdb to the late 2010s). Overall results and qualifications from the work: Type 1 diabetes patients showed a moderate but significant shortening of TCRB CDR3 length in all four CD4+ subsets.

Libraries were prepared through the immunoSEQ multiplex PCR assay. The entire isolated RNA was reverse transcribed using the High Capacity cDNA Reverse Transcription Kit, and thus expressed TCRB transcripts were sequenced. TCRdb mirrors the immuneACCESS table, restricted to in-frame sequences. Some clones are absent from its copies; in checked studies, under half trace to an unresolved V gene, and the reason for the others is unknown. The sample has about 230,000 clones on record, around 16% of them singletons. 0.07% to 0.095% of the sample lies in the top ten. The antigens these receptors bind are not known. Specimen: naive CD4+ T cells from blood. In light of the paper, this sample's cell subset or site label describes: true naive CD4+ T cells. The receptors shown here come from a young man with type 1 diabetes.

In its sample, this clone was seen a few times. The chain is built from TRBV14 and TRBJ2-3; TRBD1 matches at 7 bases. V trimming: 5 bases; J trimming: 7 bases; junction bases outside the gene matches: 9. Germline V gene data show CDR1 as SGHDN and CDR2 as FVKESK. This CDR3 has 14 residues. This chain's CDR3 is CASSYRDSMYTQYF. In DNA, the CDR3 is TGTGCCAGCAGCTACCGGGACAGCATGTATACGCAGTATTTT.

CDR3 sequence reads: CASSQGREDYEQYF. CDR3 DNA: TGCGCCAGCAGCCAAGGGCGGGAGGACTACGAGCAGTACTTC. This rearrangement joins TRBV4-1 to TRBJ2-7; the match to TRBD2 covers 8 bases. The germline V gene has CDR1 MGHRA and CDR2 YSYEKL. The trim removed 1 base at V and 3 bases at J, leaving 2 bases unmatched. This CDR3 spans 14 amino acids.

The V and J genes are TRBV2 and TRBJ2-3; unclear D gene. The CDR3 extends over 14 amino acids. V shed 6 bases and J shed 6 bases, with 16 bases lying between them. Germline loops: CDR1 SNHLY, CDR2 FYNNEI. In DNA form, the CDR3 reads TGTGCCAGCAGGTTCGCTCTAACCAGTGATACGCAGTATTTT. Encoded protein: CASRFALTSDTQYF.

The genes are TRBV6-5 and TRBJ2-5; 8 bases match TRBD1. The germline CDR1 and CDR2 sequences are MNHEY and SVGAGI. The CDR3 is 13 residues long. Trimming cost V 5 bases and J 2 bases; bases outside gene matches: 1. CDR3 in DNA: TGTGCCAGCAGTCGGACAGGGCAAGAGACCCAGTACTTC. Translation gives CASSRTGQETQYF.

The CDR3 spells CASSVDIRSSYEQYF. DNA of the CDR3: TGTGCCAGCAGCGTAGACATCAGGAGCTCCTACGAGCAGTACTTC. V and J are TRBV9 and TRBJ2-7; no clear D gene. The CDR3 runs 15 residues. V was cut by 0 bases and J by 0 bases, with 10 bases left in between. The germline V gene has CDR1 SGDLS and CDR2 YYNGEE.

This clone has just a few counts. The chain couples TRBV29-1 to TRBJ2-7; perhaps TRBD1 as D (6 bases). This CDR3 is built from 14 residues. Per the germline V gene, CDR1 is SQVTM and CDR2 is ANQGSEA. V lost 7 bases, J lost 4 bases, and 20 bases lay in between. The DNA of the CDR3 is TGCAGCGCCTCCCACCTGACAGGAGGATACGAGCAGTACTTC. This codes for CSASHLTGGYEQYF.

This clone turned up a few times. CDR3 loop: CAWSVRLAGGNYNEQFF. The CDR3 region has the DNA TGTGCCTGGAGTGTACGACTAGCGGGAGGGAACTACAATGAGCAGTTCTTC. The chain links TRBV30 to TRBJ2-1; TRBD2 matches at 14 bases. V lost 0 bases to trimming and J lost 3 bases; unmatched junction nucleotides: 4. Germline CDR1 GTSNPN, CDR2 SVGIG (reference sequence). The CDR3 is made up of 17 amino acids.

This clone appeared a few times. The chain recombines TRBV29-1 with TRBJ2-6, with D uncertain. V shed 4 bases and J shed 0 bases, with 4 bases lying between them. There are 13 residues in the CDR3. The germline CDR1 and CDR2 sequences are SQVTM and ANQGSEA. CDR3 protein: CSVASSGANVLTF. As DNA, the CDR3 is TGCAGCGTTGCTAGCTCTGGGGCCAACGTCCTGACTTTC. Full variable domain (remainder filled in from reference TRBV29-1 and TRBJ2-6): SAVISQKPSRDICQRGTSLTIQCQVDSQVTMMFWYRQQPGQSLTLIATANQGSEATYESGFVIDKFPISRPNLTFSTLTVSNMSPEDSSIYLCSVASSGANVLTFGAGSRLTVL.

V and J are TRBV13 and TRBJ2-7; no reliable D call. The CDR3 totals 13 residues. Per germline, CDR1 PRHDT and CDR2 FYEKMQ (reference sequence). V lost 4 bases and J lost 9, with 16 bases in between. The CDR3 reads CASSSHPLLWQYF. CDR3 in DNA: TGTGCCAGCAGCTCGCACCCTTTGTTGTGGCAGTACTTC.

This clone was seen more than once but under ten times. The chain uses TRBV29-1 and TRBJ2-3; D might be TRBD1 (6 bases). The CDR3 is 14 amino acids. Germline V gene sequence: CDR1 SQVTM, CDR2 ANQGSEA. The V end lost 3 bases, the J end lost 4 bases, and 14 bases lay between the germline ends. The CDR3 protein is CSVDIQGPPDTQYF. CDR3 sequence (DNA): TGCAGCGTTGATATACAGGGACCACCAGATACGCAGTATTTT.

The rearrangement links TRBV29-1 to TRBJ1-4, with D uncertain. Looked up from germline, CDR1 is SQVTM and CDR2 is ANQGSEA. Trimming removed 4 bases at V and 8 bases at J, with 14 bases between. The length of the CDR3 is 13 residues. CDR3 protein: CSVGWTGEEKLFF. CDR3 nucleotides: TGCAGCGTTGGGTGGACCGGGGAAGAAAAACTGTTTTTT.

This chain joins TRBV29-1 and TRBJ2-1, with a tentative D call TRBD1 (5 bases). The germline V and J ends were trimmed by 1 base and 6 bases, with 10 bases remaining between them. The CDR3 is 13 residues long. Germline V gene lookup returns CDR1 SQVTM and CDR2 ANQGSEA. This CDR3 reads CSVEVGAANEQFF. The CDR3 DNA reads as TGCAGCGTTGAAGTAGGGGCGGCCAATGAGCAGTTCTTC.

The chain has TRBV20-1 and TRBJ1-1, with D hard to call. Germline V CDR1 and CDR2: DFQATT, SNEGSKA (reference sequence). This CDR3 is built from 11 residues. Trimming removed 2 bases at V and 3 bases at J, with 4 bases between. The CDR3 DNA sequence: TGCAGTGCTAGAAAGTACACTGAAGCTTTCTTT. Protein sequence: CSARKYTEAFF.

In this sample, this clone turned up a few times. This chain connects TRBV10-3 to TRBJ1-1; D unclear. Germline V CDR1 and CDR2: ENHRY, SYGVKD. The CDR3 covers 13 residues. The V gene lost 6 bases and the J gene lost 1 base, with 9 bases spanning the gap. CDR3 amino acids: CAISREPNTEAFF. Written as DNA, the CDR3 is TGTGCCATCAGCAGAGAGCCGAACACTGAAGCTTTCTTT.

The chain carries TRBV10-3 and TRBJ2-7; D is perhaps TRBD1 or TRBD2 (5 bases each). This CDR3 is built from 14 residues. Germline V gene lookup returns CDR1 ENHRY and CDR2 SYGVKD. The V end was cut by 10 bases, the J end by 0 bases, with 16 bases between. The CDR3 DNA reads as TGTGCCACCAGGGACGGATCAAGCTCCTACGAGCAGTACTTC. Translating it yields CATRDGSSSYEQYF.

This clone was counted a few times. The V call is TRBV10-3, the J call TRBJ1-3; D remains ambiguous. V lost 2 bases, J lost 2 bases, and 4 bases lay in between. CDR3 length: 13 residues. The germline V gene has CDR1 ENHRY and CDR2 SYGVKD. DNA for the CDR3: TGTGCCATCAGTGAGACTGCTGGAAACACCATATATTTT. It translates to CAISETAGNTIYF.

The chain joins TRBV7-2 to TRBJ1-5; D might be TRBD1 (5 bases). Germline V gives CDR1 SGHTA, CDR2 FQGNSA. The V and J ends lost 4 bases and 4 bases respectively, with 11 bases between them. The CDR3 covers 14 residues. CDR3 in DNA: TGTGCCAGCAGCTCAGGGTTTGGGAATCAGCCCCAGCATTTT. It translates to CASSSGFGNQPQHF. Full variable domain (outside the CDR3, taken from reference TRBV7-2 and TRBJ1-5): GAGVSQSPSNKVTEKGKDVELRCDPISGHTALYWYRQSLGQGLEFLIYFQGNSAPDKSGLPSDRFSAERTGGSVSTLTIQRTQQEDSAVYLCASSSGFGNQPQHFGDGTRLSIL.

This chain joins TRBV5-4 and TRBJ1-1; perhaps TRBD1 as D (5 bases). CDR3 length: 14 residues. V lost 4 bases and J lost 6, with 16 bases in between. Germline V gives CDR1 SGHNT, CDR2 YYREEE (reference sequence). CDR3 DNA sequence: TGTGCCAGCAGCGTTCAAGGGGTCCCCGCTGAAGCTTTCTTT. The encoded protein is CASSVQGVPAEAFF.

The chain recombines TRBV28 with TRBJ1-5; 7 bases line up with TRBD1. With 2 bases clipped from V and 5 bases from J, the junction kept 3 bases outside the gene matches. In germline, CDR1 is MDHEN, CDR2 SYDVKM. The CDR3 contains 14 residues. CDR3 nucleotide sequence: TGTGCCAGCAGTTTAGGACAGGCTCATCAGCCCCAGCATTTT. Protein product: CASSLGQAHQPQHF.

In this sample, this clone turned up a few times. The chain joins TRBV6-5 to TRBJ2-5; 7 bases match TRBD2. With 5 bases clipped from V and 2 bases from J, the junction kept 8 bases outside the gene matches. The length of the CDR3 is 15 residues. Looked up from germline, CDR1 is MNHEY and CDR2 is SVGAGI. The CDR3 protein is CASSQLAAGQETQYF. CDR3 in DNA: TGTGCCAGCAGTCAGCTAGCGGCGGGGCAAGAGACCCAGTACTTC.

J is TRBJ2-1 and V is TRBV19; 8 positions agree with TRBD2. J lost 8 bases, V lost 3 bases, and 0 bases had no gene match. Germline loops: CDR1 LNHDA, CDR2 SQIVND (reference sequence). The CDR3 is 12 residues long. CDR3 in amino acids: CASSMREDEQFF. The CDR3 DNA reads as TGTGCCAGTAGTATGCGGGAGGATGAGCAGTTCTTC.

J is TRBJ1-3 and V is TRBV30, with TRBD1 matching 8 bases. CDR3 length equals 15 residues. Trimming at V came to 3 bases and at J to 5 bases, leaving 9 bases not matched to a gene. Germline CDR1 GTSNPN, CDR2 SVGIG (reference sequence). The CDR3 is CAWRNRRDRRNTIYF. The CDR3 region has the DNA TGTGCCTGGAGGAACAGGAGGGACAGGAGAAACACCATATATTTT.

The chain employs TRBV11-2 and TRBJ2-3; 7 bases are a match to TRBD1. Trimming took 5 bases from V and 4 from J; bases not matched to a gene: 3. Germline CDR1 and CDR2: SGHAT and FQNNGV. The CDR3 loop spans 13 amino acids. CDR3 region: CASSDRVADTQYF. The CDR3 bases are TGTGCCAGCAGCGACAGGGTGGCAGATACGCAGTATTTT.

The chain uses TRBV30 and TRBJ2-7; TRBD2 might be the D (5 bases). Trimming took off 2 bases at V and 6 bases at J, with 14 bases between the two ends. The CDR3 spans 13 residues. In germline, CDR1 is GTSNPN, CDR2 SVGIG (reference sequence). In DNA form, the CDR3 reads TGTGCCTGGAGTTTGTCTAGCCCGGGCGAGCAGTACTTC. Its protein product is CAWSLSSPGEQYF.

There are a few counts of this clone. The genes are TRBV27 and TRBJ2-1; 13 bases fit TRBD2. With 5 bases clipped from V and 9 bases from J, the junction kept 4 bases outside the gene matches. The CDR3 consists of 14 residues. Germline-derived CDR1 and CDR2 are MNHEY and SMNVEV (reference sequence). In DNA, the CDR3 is TGTGCCAGCAGTCCGGGACTAGCGGGAACTGAGCAGTTCTTC. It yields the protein CASSPGLAGTEQFF.

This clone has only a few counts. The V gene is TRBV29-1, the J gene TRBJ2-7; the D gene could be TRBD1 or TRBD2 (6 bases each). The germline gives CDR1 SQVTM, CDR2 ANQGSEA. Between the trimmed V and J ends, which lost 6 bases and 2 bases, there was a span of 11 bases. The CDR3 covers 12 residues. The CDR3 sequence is CSVAEGAYEQYF. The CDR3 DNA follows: TGCAGCGTCGCGGAGGGGGCCTACGAGCAGTACTTC.